A selection of T cell receptor beta chains follows, all from one sample in a study of cytotoxic CD8 clonotypes in ibrutinib-treated CLL. Assay used: immunoSEQ multiplex PCR; TCRdb lists only in-frame clones, some missing. Among roughly 200,000 clones listed, over 60% were seen once. Sequenced material: PBMCs, taken after 24 months of ibrutinib treatment. Source of these receptors: a human donor with chronic lymphocytic leukemia. CDR3s include the opening cysteine and the closing phenylalanine or tryptophan. Fields, in order: CDR3 length, clone size, J gene, D gene, V gene, CDR3 DNA, CDR3 protein. D genes are given only for firm matches. Size is omitted from some rows. Given values are once, few, many or a class for expanded clones.

>13|NA|TRBJ2-1|TRBD1|TRBV29-1
TGCAGCGTCGCCGGGACAGGGTCCGGTGAGCAGTTCTTC
CSVAGTGSGEQFF
>16|few|TRBJ2-1|TRBD2|TRBV9
TGTGCCAGCAGCGGAGCCACTAGCGGGAGGTACAATGAGCAGTTCTTC
CASSGATSGRYNEQFF
>14|NA|TRBJ2-2|NA|TRBV6-5
TGTGCCAGCAGTTTAGCGGAATACACCGGGGAGCTGTTTTTT
CASSLAEYTGELFF
>13|few|TRBJ2-1|TRBD2|TRBV7-9
TGTGCCAGCAGCTTAGGACTAGCGACCGAGCAGTTCTTC
CASSLGLATEQFF
>14|once|TRBJ1-1|NA|TRBV28
TGTGCCAGCAGTTTATGGCCGGGTCACACTGAAGCTTTCTTT
CASSLWPGHTEAFF
>15|NA|TRBJ1-1|NA|TRBV6-5
TGTGCCAGCACGACCGGGGGCCGTGTGAACACTGAAGCTTTCTTT
CASTTGGRVNTEAFF
>15|NA|TRBJ2-7|TRBD1|TRBV18
TGTGCCAGCTCACCTTCGACAGGGGCCCGCTACGAGCAGTACTTC
CASSPSTGARYEQYF
>11|NA|TRBJ1-2|NA|TRBV6-1
TGTGCCAGCAGGCGGGAATATGGCTACACCTTC
CASRREYGYTF
>15|once|TRBJ2-7|TRBD2|TRBV7-8
TGTGCCAGCAACCCCATCCGGGGGAAAGCGGGGGAGCAGTACTTC
CASNPIRGKAGEQYF
>13|few|TRBJ1-2|NA|TRBV4-3
TGCGCCAGCAGCCACAACAGGCTATATGGCTACACCTTC
CASSHNRLYGYTF
>13|NA|TRBJ1-1|TRBD1|TRBV30
TGTGCCTGGGGGACAGGGTCGGGGACTGAAGCTTTCTTT
CAWGTGSGTEAFF
>15|NA|TRBJ2-1|TRBD2|TRBV4-1
TGCGCCAGCAGGGAATTAGCGGGAGGGTTTGATGAGCAGTTCTTC
CASRELAGGFDEQFF
>16|NA|TRBJ2-3|TRBD2|TRBV10-3
TGTGCCATCAGTGAGTACGCGGGGGATTTAGCCGATACGCAGTATTTT
CAISEYAGDLADTQYF
>15|few|TRBJ2-7|NA|TRBV11-3
TGTGCCAGCAGCTTTGGTGGGAGTGGGGCCTACGAGCAGTACTTC
CASSFGGSGAYEQYF
>16|NA|TRBJ2-2|NA|TRBV4-2
TGTGCCAGCAGCCCCAGACCGGCGGCGAACACCGGGGAGCTGTTTTTT
CASSPRPAANTGELFF
>17|NA|TRBJ2-1|NA|TRBV27
TGTGCCAGCAGTTTAGGCTTTAGAGGCGGAGCCTACAATGAGCAGTTCTTC
CASSLGFRGGAYNEQFF
>16|NA|TRBJ2-1|TRBD2|TRBV30
TGTGCCTGGAGTGTAGGACTAGCGGGAGGGCAAGGGGTGAAGTTCTTC
CAWSVGLAGGQGVKFF
>14|NA|TRBJ1-1|NA|TRBV2
TGTGCCAGCAGGTACGGCAGGATGAACACTGAAGCTTTCTTT
CASRYGRMNTEAFF
>13|NA|TRBJ2-3|TRBD2|TRBV29-1
TGCAGCGTTGCTAGCGGCCGCACAGATACGCAGTATTTT
CSVASGRTDTQYF
>15|NA|TRBJ2-2|TRBD2|TRBV29-1
TGCAGCGTTAAGGTTAGCGGGAGGGCCACCGGGGAGCTGTTTTTT
CSVKVSGRATGELFF
>15|NA|TRBJ2-5|NA|TRBV5-1
TGCGCCAGCAGCTCCCTACAGGGATCGCGCGAGACCCAGTACTTC
CASSSLQGSRETQYF
>12|few|TRBJ2-2|NA|TRBV5-1
TGCGCCAGCAGCTCAAGGAAGGTGGAGCTGTTTTTT
CASSSRKVELFF
>14|NA|TRBJ1-1|NA|TRBV5-6
TGTGCCAGCAGCCGGCGGGGGGGGCACACTGAAGCTTTCTTT
CASSRRGGHTEAFF
>14|NA|TRBJ1-1|NA|TRBV6-6
TGTGCCAGCAGTTACGCCCACATGAACACTGAAGCTTTCTTT
CASSYAHMNTEAFF
>12|NA|TRBJ1-2|TRBD1|TRBV2
TGTGCCAGCAGTGGGACAGGCTATGGCTACACCTTC
CASSGTGYGYTF
>15|once|TRBJ2-1|TRBD2|TRBV30
TGTGCCTGGAGTGTGGGACTAGCGGGAGCGGGAGAGCAGTTCTTC
CAWSVGLAGAGEQFF
>16|few|TRBJ2-7|TRBD2|TRBV19
TGTGCCAGTAGTATAGGCTCCGGGACTAGCGGGTACGAGCAGTACTTC
CASSIGSGTSGYEQYF